The TCR beta chain described here comes from a study of T cell repertoires in cytomegalovirus infection. TCRdb recomputed calls from the reads with MiXCR, one row per CDR3 protein. The table lists roughly 500,000 distinct CDR3 sequences, about 33% of them singletons. In this sample, this clonotype turned up a few times. Its antigen is unknown. This clonotype was obtained from a human donor in good health (CMV status not recorded). Some clones in this sample may be carry-over from other donors' samples. This material consisted of cultured PBMCs, taken from culture after CMV antigen stimulation.

This chain's CDR3 is CSVEDVATANYGYTF. Written as DNA, the CDR3 is TGCAGCGTTGAAGACGTGGCCACAGCTAACTATGGCTACACCTTC. V usage is TRBV29-1 and J usage is TRBJ1-2; the D is unclear. V was clipped by 0 bases and J by 0 bases, with 11 bases between them. The germline CDR1 and CDR2 sequences are SQVTM and ANQGSEA. The CDR3 is 15 residues long.